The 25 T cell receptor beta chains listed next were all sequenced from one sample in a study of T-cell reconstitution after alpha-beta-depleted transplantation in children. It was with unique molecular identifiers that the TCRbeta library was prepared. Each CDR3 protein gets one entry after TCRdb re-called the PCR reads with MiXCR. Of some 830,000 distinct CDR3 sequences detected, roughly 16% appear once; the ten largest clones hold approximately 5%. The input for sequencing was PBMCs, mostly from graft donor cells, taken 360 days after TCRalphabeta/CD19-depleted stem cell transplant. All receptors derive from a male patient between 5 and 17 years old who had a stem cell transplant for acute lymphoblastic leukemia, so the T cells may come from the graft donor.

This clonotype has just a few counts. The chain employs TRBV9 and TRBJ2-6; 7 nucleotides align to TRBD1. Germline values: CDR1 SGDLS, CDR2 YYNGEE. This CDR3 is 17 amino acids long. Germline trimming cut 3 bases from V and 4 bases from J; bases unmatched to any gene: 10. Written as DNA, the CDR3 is TGTGCCAGCAGCGGGACAGGCCTAATGAGCGGGGCCAACGTCCTGACTTTC. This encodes CASSGTGLMSGANVLTF.

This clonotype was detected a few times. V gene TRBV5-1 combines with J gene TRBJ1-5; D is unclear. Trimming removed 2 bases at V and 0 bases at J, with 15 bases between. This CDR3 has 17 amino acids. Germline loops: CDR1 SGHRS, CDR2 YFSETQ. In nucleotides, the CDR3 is TGCGCCAGCAGCTTCCTAAATATCGAAACTAGCAATCAGCCCCAGCATTTT. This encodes CASSFLNIETSNQPQHF.

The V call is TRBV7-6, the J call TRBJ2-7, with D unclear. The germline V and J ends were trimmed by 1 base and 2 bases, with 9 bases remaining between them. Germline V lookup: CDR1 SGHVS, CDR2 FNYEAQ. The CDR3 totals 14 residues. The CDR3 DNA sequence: TGTGCCAGCAGCTTAGGAGAGTTTGCCTACGAGCAGTACTTC. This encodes CASSLGEFAYEQYF.

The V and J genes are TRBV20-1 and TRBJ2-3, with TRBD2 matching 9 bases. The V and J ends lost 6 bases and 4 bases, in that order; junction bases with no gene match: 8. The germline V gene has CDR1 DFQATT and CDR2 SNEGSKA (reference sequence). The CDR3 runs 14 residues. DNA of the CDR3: TGCAGTGCCCCAACGACTAGCGGAGCAGATACGCAGTATTTT. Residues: CSAPTTSGADTQYF.

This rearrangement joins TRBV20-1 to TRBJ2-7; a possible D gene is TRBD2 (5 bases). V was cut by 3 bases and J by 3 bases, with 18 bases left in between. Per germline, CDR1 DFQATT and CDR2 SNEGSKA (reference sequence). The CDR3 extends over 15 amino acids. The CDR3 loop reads CSAREERRAFYEQYF. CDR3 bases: TGCAGTGCTAGGGAAGAACGGCGGGCCTTCTACGAGCAGTACTTC.

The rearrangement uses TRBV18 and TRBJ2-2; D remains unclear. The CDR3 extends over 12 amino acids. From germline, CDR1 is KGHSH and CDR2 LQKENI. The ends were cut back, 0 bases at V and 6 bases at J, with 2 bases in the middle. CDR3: CASSPPPGELFF. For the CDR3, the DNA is TGTGCCAGCTCACCACCGCCCGGGGAGCTGTTTTTT.

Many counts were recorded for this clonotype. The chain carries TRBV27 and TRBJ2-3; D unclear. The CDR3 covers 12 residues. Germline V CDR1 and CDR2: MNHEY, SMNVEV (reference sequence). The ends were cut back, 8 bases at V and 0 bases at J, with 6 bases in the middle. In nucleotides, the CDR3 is TGTGCCAGCTTAGGTAGCACAGATACGCAGTATTTT. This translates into CASLGSTDTQYF.

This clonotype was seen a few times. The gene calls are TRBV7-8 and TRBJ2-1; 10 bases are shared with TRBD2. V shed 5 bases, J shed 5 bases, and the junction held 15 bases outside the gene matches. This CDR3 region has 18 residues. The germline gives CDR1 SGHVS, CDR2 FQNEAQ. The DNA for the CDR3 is TGTGCCAGCAGCCCGCCCTGGATGACTAGCGGGCCCAACAATGAGCAGTTCTTC. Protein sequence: CASSPPWMTSGPNNEQFF.

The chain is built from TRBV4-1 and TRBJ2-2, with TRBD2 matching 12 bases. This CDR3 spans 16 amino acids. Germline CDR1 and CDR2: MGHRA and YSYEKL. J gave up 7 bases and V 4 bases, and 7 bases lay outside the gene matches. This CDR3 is CASSRGLAGSIGELFF. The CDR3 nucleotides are TGCGCCAGCAGCCGAGGACTAGCGGGATCAATCGGGGAGCTGTTTTTT.

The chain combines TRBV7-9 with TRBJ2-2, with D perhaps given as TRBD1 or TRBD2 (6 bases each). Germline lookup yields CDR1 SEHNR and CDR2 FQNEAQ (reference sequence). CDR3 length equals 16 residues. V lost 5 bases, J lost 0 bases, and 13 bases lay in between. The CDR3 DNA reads TGTGCCAGCAGCCTCCCGGGGGCCCCGAACACCGGGGAGCTGTTTTTT. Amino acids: CASSLPGAPNTGELFF.

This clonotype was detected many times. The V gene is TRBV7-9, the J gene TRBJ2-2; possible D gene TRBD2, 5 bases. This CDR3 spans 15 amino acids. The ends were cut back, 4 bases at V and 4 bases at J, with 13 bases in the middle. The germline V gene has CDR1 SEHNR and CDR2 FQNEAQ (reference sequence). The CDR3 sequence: CASSYRGHTTGELFF. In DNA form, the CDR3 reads TGTGCCAGCAGCTACCGAGGGCACACCACCGGGGAGCTGTTTTTT.

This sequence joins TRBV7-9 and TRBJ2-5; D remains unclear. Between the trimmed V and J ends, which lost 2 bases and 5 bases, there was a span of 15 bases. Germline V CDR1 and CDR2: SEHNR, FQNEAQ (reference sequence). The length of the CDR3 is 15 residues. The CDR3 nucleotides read TGTGCCAGCAGCTTAACCCAGTTAGTCGATGAGACCCAGTACTTC. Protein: CASSLTQLVDETQYF.

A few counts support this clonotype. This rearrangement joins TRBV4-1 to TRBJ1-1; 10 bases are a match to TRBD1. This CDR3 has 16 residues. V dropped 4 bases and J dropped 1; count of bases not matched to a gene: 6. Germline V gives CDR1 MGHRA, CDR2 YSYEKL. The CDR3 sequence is CASSRRQGARNTEAFF. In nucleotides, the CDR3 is TGCGCCAGCAGCCGGAGACAGGGGGCGAGGAACACTGAAGCTTTCTTT.

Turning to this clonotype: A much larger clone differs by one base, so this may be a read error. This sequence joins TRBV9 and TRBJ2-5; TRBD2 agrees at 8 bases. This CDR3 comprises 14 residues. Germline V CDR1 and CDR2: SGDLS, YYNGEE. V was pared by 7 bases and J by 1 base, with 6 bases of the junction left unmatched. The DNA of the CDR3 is TGTGCCAGCTGCTTTAGCGGGACCCAAGAGACCCAGTACTTC. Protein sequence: CASCFSGTQETQYF.

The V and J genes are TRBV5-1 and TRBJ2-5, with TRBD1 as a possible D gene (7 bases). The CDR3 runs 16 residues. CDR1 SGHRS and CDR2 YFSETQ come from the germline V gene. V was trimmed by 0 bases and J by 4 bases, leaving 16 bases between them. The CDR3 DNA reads TGCGCCAGCAGCTTGGCCGTAGGCCAGGGGGGAGAGACCCAGTACTTC. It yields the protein CASSLAVGQGGETQYF.

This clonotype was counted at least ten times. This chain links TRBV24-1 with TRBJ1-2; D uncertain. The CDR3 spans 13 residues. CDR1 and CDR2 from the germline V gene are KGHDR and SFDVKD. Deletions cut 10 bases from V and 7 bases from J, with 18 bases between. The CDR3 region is CATSRTFKGGYTF. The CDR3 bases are TGTGCCACTTCAAGGACCTTCAAGGGTGGCTACACCTTC.

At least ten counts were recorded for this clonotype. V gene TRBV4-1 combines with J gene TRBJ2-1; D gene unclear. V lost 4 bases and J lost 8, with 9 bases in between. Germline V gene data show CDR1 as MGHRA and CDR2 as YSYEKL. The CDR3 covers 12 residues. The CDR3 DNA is TGCGCCAGCAGCCCTCCAGATCATGAGCAGTTCTTC. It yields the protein CASSPPDHEQFF.

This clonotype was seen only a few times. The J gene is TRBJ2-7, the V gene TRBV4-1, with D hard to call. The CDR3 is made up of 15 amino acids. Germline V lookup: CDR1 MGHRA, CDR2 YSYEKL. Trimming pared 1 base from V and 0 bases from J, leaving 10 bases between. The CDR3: CASSQVHVSSYEQYF. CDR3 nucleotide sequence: TGCGCCAGCAGCCAAGTTCACGTAAGCTCCTACGAGCAGTACTTC.

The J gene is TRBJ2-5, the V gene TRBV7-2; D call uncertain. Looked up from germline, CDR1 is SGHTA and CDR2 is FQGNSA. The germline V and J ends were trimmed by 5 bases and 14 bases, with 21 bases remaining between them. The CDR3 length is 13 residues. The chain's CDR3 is CASSRQTTAPRYF. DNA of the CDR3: TGTGCCAGCAGCCGGCAAACAACGGCGCCGCGATACTTC.

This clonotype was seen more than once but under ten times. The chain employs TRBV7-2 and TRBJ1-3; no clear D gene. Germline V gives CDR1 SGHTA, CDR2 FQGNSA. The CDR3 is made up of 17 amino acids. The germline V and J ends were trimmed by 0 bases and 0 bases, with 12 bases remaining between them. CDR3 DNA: TGTGCCAGCAGCTTAGCAGTGGGTGCGTTCTCTGGAAACACCATATATTTT. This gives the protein CASSLAVGAFSGNTIYF.

This chain's CDR3 is CASSSTGIPYEQYF. Here the CDR3 DNA reads TGTGCCAGCAGCAGCACAGGGATCCCCTACGAGCAGTACTTC. The chain is built from TRBV27 and TRBJ2-7; D is possibly TRBD1 (6 bases). Germline CDR1 and CDR2: MNHEY and SMNVEV (reference sequence). This CDR3 is built from 14 residues. The V and J ends lost 6 bases and 2 bases respectively, with 14 bases between them.

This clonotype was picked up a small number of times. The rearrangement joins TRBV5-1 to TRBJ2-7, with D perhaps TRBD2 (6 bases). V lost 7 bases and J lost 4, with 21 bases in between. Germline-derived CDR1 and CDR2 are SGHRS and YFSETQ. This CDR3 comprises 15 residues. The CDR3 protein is CASEAVGGITYEQYF. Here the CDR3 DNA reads TGCGCCAGCGAAGCGGTGGGAGGAATCACTTACGAGCAGTACTTC.

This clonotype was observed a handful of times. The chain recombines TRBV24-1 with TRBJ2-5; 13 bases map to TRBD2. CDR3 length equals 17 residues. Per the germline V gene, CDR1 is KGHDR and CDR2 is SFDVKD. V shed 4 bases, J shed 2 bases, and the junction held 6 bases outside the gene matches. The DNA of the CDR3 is TGTGCCACCAGTGACCGCACTAGCGGGAGGGGTCAAGAGACCCAGTACTTC. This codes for CATSDRTSGRGQETQYF.

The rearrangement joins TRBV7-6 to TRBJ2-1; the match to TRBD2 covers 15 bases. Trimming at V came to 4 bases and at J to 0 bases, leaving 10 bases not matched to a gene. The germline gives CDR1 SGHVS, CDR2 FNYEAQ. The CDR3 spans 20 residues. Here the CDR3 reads CASSSRGTSGRIHSYNEQFF. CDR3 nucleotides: TGTGCCAGCAGCTCCCGTGGGACTAGCGGGAGGATACACTCCTACAATGAGCAGTTCTTC.

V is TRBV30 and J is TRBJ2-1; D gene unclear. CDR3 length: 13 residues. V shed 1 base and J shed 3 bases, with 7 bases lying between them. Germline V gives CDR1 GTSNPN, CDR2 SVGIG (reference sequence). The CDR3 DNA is TGTGCCTGGAGTGCCTCTAGCTACAATGAGCAGTTCTTC. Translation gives CAWSASSYNEQFF.